This TCR beta chain comes out of a study of cytomegalovirus exposure and HLA in healthy donors. Overall study results and limits: Earlier analysis yielded a pattern in which most TCR beta V segments were productive about 90% or about 30% of the time. Specificity of a few CMV-associated chains for CMV antigens was verified in vitro.

Primers for the PCR totalled 60 Vbeta and 13 Jbeta. TCRdb keeps only in-frame clones here, not all; method: immunoSEQ multiplex PCR. The repertoire includes roughly 86,000 clones, about three fifths of them detected once, and 3% to 5% sits in the top ten. Remarks on this clone: Its antigen is not known.

Sequenced material: PBMCs. This receptor was obtained from a man between 25 and 39 years old in good health and CMV-seronegative.

The CDR3 DNA reads TGTGCCACCAGCAGTAGCTTCGATAACGAGCAGTACTTC. Amino acid sequence: CATSSSFDNEQYF. This chain joins TRBV15 and TRBJ2-7; D call uncertain. CDR1 LNHNV and CDR2 YYDKDF come from the germline V gene (reference sequence). V was trimmed by 3 bases and J by 5 bases, leaving 11 bases between them. This CDR3 comprises 13 residues.